The source of this T cell receptor (beta chain) is a study of CD8+ T cells in alopecia areata. The V and J ends lost 1 base and 3 bases respectively, with 4 bases between them. The CDR3 extends over 13 amino acids. Germline CDR1 reads MNHNS; CDR2 reads SASEGT. Documented treatment: oral pan-JAK inhibitor, 5-10 mg twice daily. Sequencing templates came from extracted RNA that was reverse transcribed into cDNA. Generated by immunoSEQ multiplex PCR, the TCRdb table keeps only in-frame clones and is missing some. The data show around 200,000 clones, about 55% seen once. Sample: CD8+ T cells sorted from blood, taken at week 24, from a patient treated with tofacitinib. The receptor comes from a human donor with alopecia areata. This chain uses TRBV6-1 with TRBJ2-1; D not resolved. CDR3 nucleotide sequence: TGTGCCAGCAGTGAAGACAGCTACAATGAGCAGTTCTTC. Its translation: CASSEDSYNEQFF.